Presented here are 26 T cell receptor beta chains from one specimen sequenced in a study of blood T cell repertoires in COVID-19. Some clones are missing from TCRdb's copy, which holds only in-frame ones; the method was immunoSEQ multiplex PCR. The data contain about 52,000 clones, roughly nine tenths of them singletons. The source material was peripheral blood. Every receptor here comes from a man older than 75 with active or convalescent COVID-19.

The gene calls are TRBV28 and TRBJ1-5, with unresolved D. Trimming took 2 bases from V and 6 from J, leaving 5 bases between them. Germline lookup yields CDR1 MDHEN and CDR2 SYDVKM. CDR3 length: 12 residues. CDR3 sequence (DNA): TGTGCCAGCAGTTTAGGGCGTCAGCCCCAGCATTTT. Encoded protein: CASSLGRQPQHF.

V and J are TRBV3-1 (or the pseudogene TRBV3-2) and TRBJ2-2; TRBD2 is a possible D gene (6 bases). With 11 bases removed from V and 6 bases from J, the gap between germline ends came to 13 bases. CDR3 length: 12 amino acids. Germline CDR1 LGHDT, CDR2 YNNKEL (reference sequence). CDR3 protein: CAAGLPPGELFF. CDR3 DNA: TGTGCCGCGGGACTCCCACCCGGGGAGCTGTTTTTT.

The chain couples TRBV28 to TRBJ1-3; TRBD1 aligns across 7 bases. Germline V gene sequence: CDR1 MDHEN, CDR2 SYDVKM. The CDR3 runs to 16 residues. Losses at the gene ends were 5 bases for V and 0 bases for J; bases not matched to a gene: 7. CDR3 amino acids: CASSPRDRFSGNTIYF. CDR3 nucleotide sequence: TGTGCCAGCAGTCCCCGGGACAGATTCTCTGGAAACACCATATATTTT. Together with reference TRBV28 and TRBJ1-3, the CDR3 gives the full variable domain: DVKVTQSSRYLVKRTGEKVFLECVQDMDHENMFWYRQDPGLGLRLIYFSYDVKMKEKGDIPEGYSVSREKKERFSLILESASTNQTSMYLCASSPRDRFSGNTIYFGEGSWLTVV.

The rearrangement uses TRBV12-5 and TRBJ2-5; 7 positions agree with TRBD2. The trim removed 4 bases at V and 5 bases at J, leaving 10 bases unmatched. CDR3 length: 15 residues. Germline V CDR1 and CDR2: LGHNT, FRNRAP. The CDR3 protein is CASGSGTNLWETQYF. For the CDR3, the DNA is TGTGCTAGTGGTTCCGGGACTAACCTCTGGGAGACCCAGTACTTC.

The genes are TRBV5-1 and TRBJ1-2; 7 nucleotides agree with TRBD1. Per germline, CDR1 SGHRS and CDR2 YFSETQ. The V segment lost 7 bases and the J segment 4 bases; nucleotides outside the gene matches: 16. The CDR3 runs 16 residues. This chain's CDR3 is CASGVVGTDTGYGYTF. The CDR3 coding sequence is TGCGCCAGCGGCGTTGTCGGGACAGACACTGGCTATGGCTACACCTTC.

The genes are TRBV11-3 and TRBJ2-2, with D perhaps TRBD2 (7 bases). Germline V gene data show CDR1 as SGHNT and CDR2 as YENEEA. With 5 bases removed from V and 5 bases from J, the gap between germline ends came to 15 bases. The CDR3 sequence is 15 residues long. CDR3: CASSQAQGGTGELFF. In DNA, the CDR3 is TGTGCCAGCAGCCAGGCACAGGGAGGGACCGGGGAGCTGTTTTTT. Full variable domain (missing parts from reference TRBV11-3 and TRBJ2-2): EAGVVQSPRYKIIEKKQPVAFWCNPISGHNTLYWYLQNLGQGPELLIRYENEEAVDDSQLPKDRFSAERLKGVDSTLKIQPAELGDSAVYLCASSQAQGGTGELFFGEGSRLTVL.

The rearrangement uses TRBV4-1 and TRBJ1-5; 7 nucleotides agree with TRBD1. This CDR3 spans 16 amino acids. J was trimmed by 6 bases and V by 0 bases; bases with no gene match: 8. CDR1 is MGHRA and CDR2 is YSYEKL in the germline V gene. The CDR3 loop is CASSQEGGSSRQPQHF. CDR3 in DNA: TGCGCCAGCAGCCAAGAAGGGGGCTCTTCTCGTCAGCCCCAGCATTTT.

In DNA form, the CDR3 reads TGTGCCAGCAGCACTGACAGGGGGCCTAATGAAAAACTGTTTTTT. Its protein is CASSTDRGPNEKLFF. The V gene is TRBV7-2, the J gene TRBJ1-4; 10 nucleotides align to TRBD1. This CDR3 region has 15 residues. The V segment lost 5 bases and the J segment 3 bases; nucleotides outside the gene matches: 3. Germline V gives CDR1 SGHTA, CDR2 FQGNSA.

This clone has just one count. V gene TRBV4-3 combines with J gene TRBJ2-5, with a tentative D call TRBD2 (5 bases). The CDR3 loop spans 16 amino acids. Trimming cost V 0 bases and J 0 bases, with 11 bases left between them. Germline assignment: CDR1 LGHNA and CDR2 YSLEER. In DNA, the CDR3 is TGCGCCAGCAGCCAAGATCTTGGGCGGGACCAAGAGACCCAGTACTTC. This gives the protein CASSQDLGRDQETQYF.

The chain employs TRBV27 and TRBJ1-6, with 8 bases fitting TRBD1. CDR1 and CDR2 from the germline V gene are MNHEY and SMNVEV (reference sequence). V lost 5 bases, J lost 6 bases, and 0 bases stayed unmatched. The CDR3 loop spans 13 amino acids. In DNA, the CDR3 is TGTGCCAGCAGTGGACAGGGTAATTCACCCCTCCACTTT. Translation gives CASSGQGNSPLHF.

The chain links TRBV29-1 to TRBJ1-2, with TRBD1 matching over 8 bases. The CDR3 is 16 amino acids. Germline V gene sequence: CDR1 SQVTM, CDR2 ANQGSEA. V lost 2 bases, J lost 5 bases, and 13 bases stayed unmatched. The CDR3 DNA follows: TGCAGCGTTGAACCCTTGCCGGACAGGGCGAGGTATGGCTACACCTTC. This translates into CSVEPLPDRARYGYTF. Full variable domain (rest looked up from reference TRBV29-1 and TRBJ1-2): SAVISQKPSRDICQRGTSLTIQCQVDSQVTMMFWYRQQPGQSLTLIATANQGSEATYESGFVIDKFPISRPNLTFSTLTVSNMSPEDSSIYLCSVEPLPDRARYGYTFGSGTRLTVV.

The V gene is TRBV7-8, the J gene TRBJ1-2; no firm D call. Per the germline V gene, CDR1 is SGHVS and CDR2 is FQNEAQ. The CDR3 runs 15 residues. Trimming removed 0 bases at V and 6 bases at J, with 14 bases between. The CDR3 here is CASSLASGIIDGYTF. Written as DNA, the CDR3 is TGTGCCAGCAGCTTAGCGTCCGGTATTATAGATGGCTACACCTTC.

The chain uses TRBV29-1 and TRBJ2-1; 12 bases line up with TRBD2. CDR3 length: 20 residues. The germline gives CDR1 SQVTM, CDR2 ANQGSEA. V lost 6 bases and J lost 6; bases outside the gene matches: 24. The CDR3 reads CSVAEPPPLAGGELANEQFF. CDR3 nucleotides: TGCAGCGTCGCGGAACCTCCTCCACTAGCGGGGGGCGAGTTAGCCAATGAGCAGTTCTTC.

Notes on this clone: Other DNA sequences of this sample code for an identical CDR3. The chain joins TRBV19 to TRBJ1-4; TRBD1 matches 9 bases. Germline V CDR1 and CDR2: LNHDA, SQIVND (reference sequence). The junction had 5 bases not matched to a gene; V was cut back by 7 bases and J by 5 bases. This CDR3 has 14 amino acids. CDR3 nucleotides: TGTGCCAGTACAACGACAGGGGGAAATGAAAAACTGTTTTTT. Residues: CASTTTGGNEKLFF.

The chain employs TRBV7-2 and TRBJ2-5; 12 positions match TRBD2. CDR3 size: 15 residues. Germline lookup yields CDR1 SGHTA and CDR2 FQGNSA. Germline trimming cut 5 bases from V and 4 bases from J; bases unmatched to any gene: 5. This CDR3 reads CASSATSGRRETQYF. For the CDR3, the DNA is TGTGCCAGCAGCGCGACTAGCGGGAGACGAGAGACCCAGTACTTC.

The chain couples TRBV7-8 to TRBJ2-3; TRBD2 agrees at 9 bases. The germline CDR1 and CDR2 sequences are SGHVS and FQNEAQ. There are 16 residues in the CDR3. J lost 1 base, V lost 4 bases, and 6 bases had no gene match. The CDR3: CASSSHSGSGTDTQYF. CDR3 coding DNA: TGTGCCAGCAGCTCTCATAGCGGGAGTGGCACAGATACGCAGTATTTT.

J is TRBJ2-5 and V is TRBV7-2, with D tentatively TRBD1 (5 bases). Trimming left V 7 bases short and J 3 bases short, with 15 bases between. Germline V gene lookup returns CDR1 SGHTA and CDR2 FQGNSA. This CDR3 comprises 14 residues. The CDR3 region is CASNQRVGEETQYF. CDR3 DNA: TGTGCCAGCAACCAGAGAGTAGGGGAAGAGACCCAGTACTTC.

This sequence joins TRBV20-1 and TRBJ1-2; no clear D. The ends were cut back, 3 bases at V and 2 bases at J, with 7 bases in the middle. This CDR3 has 12 amino acids. The germline V gene encodes CDR1 DFQATT and CDR2 SNEGSKA (reference sequence). The DNA of the CDR3 is TGCAGTGCTAGTCAGGCCAACTATGGCTACACCTTC. This translates into CSASQANYGYTF.

CDR3 loop: CASSLVGLISGANVLTF. Written as DNA, the CDR3 is TGCGCCAGCAGCTTGGTGGGACTGATCTCTGGGGCCAACGTCCTGACTTTC. V usage is TRBV5-1 and J usage is TRBJ2-6; TRBD2 is a possible D gene (6 bases). V was pared by 0 bases and J by 0 bases, with 10 bases between. CDR3 length equals 17 residues. Germline V gene sequence: CDR1 SGHRS, CDR2 YFSETQ.

This rearrangement joins TRBV9 to TRBJ1-4; no clear D gene. V gave up 3 bases and J gave up 5 bases, with 14 bases separating them. The CDR3 length is 15 residues. Looked up from germline, CDR1 is SGDLS and CDR2 is YYNGEE. DNA for the CDR3: TGTGCCAGCAGCGCCGACGGGTCGATGAATGAAAAACTGTTTTTT. Translation gives CASSADGSMNEKLFF. Using reference TRBV9 and TRBJ1-4 for the parts outside the CDR3, the full variable domain is DSGVTQTPKHLITATGQRVTLRCSPRSGDLSVYWYQQSLDQGLQFLIQYYNGEERAKGNILERFSAQQFPDLHSELNLSSLELGDSALYFCASSADGSMNEKLFFGSGTQLSVL.

V is TRBV28 and J is TRBJ2-5, with TRBD1 matching 8 bases. This CDR3 contains 13 residues. CDR1 and CDR2 (germline): MDHEN, SYDVKM. After removal of 5 bases from V and 5 bases from J, the junction contained 4 bases not matched to a gene. CDR3 sequence reads: CASSGTGPETQYF. As DNA, the CDR3 is TGTGCCAGCAGTGGGACAGGTCCCGAGACCCAGTACTTC.

The chain is built from TRBV19 and TRBJ1-5; D ambiguous. The CDR3 has 15 residues. V dropped 3 bases and J dropped 4 bases, with 13 bases sitting between them. CDR1 and CDR2 from the germline V gene are LNHDA and SQIVND (reference sequence). CDR3: CASSIRTAPNQPQHF. The CDR3 nucleotides are TGTGCCAGTAGTATCCGGACTGCCCCGAATCAGCCCCAGCATTTT. Full variable domain (missing parts from reference TRBV19 and TRBJ1-5): DGGITQSPKYLFRKEGQNVTLSCEQNLNHDAMYWYRQDPGQGLRLIYYSQIVNDFQKGDIAEGYSVSREKKESFPLTVTSAQKNPTAFYLCASSIRTAPNQPQHFGDGTRLSIL.

V and J are TRBV11-2 and TRBJ1-3; D is unresolved. The germline V gene encodes CDR1 SGHAT and CDR2 FQNNGV. The CDR3 totals 18 residues. The germline V and J ends were trimmed by 3 bases and 7 bases, with 25 bases remaining between them. The chain's CDR3 is CASSLSIAGQNRGNTIYF. CDR3 nucleotides: TGTGCCAGCAGCTTGAGCATCGCCGGCCAGAACCGAGGGAACACCATATATTTT. The full variable domain, its missing parts supplied by reference TRBV11-2 and TRBJ1-3, is EAGVAQSPRYKIIEKRQSVAFWCNPISGHATLYWYQQILGQGPKLLIQFQNNGVVDDSQLPKDRFSAERLKGVDSTLKIQPAKLEDSAVYLCASSLSIAGQNRGNTIYFGEGSWLTVV.

The CDR3 protein is CASSPWDRGNSPLHF. In DNA, the CDR3 is TGTGCCAGCTCACCTTGGGACAGGGGTAATTCACCCCTCCACTTT. The rearrangement links TRBV18 to TRBJ1-6; 10 nucleotides match TRBD1. The germline V gene encodes CDR1 KGHSH and CDR2 LQKENI. The ends lost 3 bases at V and 6 bases at J; junction bases unmatched: 2. The CDR3 covers 15 residues.

V and J are TRBV27 and TRBJ2-3, with D perhaps TRBD1 (5 bases). Germline CDR1 and CDR2: MNHEY and SMNVEV (reference sequence). CDR3 length: 13 residues. V was trimmed by 9 bases and J by 2 bases, leaving 12 bases between them. CDR3 region: CASKRQNTDTQYF. The CDR3 region has the DNA TGTGCCAGTAAACGACAGAACACAGATACGCAGTATTTT.

The chain links TRBV19 to TRBJ1-1; 10 bases agree with TRBD1. The CDR3 contains 14 residues. The ends lost 5 bases at V and 7 bases at J; junction bases unmatched: 7. Germline lookup yields CDR1 LNHDA and CDR2 SQIVND (reference sequence). DNA of the CDR3: TGTGCCAGTAGTCGGACAGGGGGGCTTGATGAAGCTTTCTTT. Translated: CASSRTGGLDEAFF.